This T cell receptor beta chain derives from a study of cytomegalovirus exposure and HLA in healthy donors. Study-wide results and limits: Using a false discovery rate of 0.05, a later analysis showed that 16,951 TCR beta sequences were associated with HLA alleles. TCR beta chain V- and J-gene trimming was linked, in a later analysis, to a missense variant in DCLRE1C.

Per germline, CDR1 SNHLY and CDR2 FYNNEI. The CDR3 is made up of 14 amino acids. The J segment lost 2 bases and the V segment lost 6 bases, leaving 5 bases of the junction unmatched. Primers included in the PCR were 60 Vbeta and 13 Jbeta primers. The table came from immunoSEQ multiplex PCR; TCRdb's copy has only in-frame clones and leaves some out. Found here are about 55,000 clones; the top ten clones hold approximately 13%. On this clone: The antigen is undetermined.

Material for sequencing was PBMCs. This chain uses TRBV2 with TRBJ2-7, with TRBD1 matching over 9 bases. The TCR was taken from a woman aged 60 to 75 in good health and CMV-seropositive. The CDR3 is CASSGTGQTYEQYF. CDR3 nucleotides: TGTGCCAGCAGCGGGACAGGGCAAACCTACGAGCAGTACTTC.